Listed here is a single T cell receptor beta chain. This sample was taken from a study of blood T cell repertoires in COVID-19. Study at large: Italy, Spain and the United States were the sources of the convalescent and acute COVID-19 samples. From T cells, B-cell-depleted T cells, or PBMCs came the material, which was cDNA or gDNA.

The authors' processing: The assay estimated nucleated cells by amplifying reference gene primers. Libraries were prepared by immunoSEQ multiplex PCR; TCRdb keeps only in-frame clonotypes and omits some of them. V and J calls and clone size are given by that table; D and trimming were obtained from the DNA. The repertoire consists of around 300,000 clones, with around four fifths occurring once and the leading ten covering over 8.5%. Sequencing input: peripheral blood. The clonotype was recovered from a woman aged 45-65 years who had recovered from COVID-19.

The CDR3 DNA follows: TGTGCCAGCAACCCGTCGCAGGGGCGGAATCAGCCCCAGCATTTT. The encoded protein is CASNPSQGRNQPQHF. This sequence joins TRBV6-5 and TRBJ1-5; D perhaps matches TRBD1 (6 bases). Trimming removed 7 bases from V and 4 bases from J, with 17 bases in between. This CDR3 comprises 15 residues. Germline CDR1 MNHEY, CDR2 SVGAGI.